This entry lists 24 T cell receptor beta chains sequenced from one sample in a study of regulatory T cells in long-lasting Graves disease. Arm-PCR of CDR3 regions and iRepertoire HTBI primers were the basis on which TCR beta libraries were built. TCRdb called the multiplex PCR reads again in MiXCR, with one record for every CDR3 protein. Of about 470,000 distinct CDR3 sequences listed, roughly 21% are singletons. Time point described: persistent/refractory GD, antithyroid drugs over 5 years with positive TRAb. Isolated PBMC RNA provided the starting material for the TCR library. The material was peripheral blood mononuclear cells (PBMCs), obtained when the disease was refractory, from a patient treated with antithyroid drugs. The receptors derive from a female donor with Graves disease.

This clonotype was recorded at least ten times. This chain joins TRBV28 and TRBJ1-4; a possible D gene is TRBD1 (5 bases). Per the germline V gene, CDR1 is MDHEN and CDR2 is SYDVKM. This CDR3 region has 15 residues. With 5 bases removed from V and 5 bases from J, the gap between germline ends came to 15 bases. The CDR3 DNA reads TGTGCCAGCAGTCCACCCGGGACCCCAAATGAAAAACTGTTTTTT. It yields the protein CASSPPGTPNEKLFF.

This clonotype turned up a few times. The rearrangement joins TRBV6-1 to TRBJ2-7; 7 bases are shared with TRBD1. The CDR3 is made up of 13 amino acids. Germline V CDR1 and CDR2: MNHNS, SASEGT. V lost 10 bases and J lost 2; bases outside the gene matches: 8. The CDR3 protein is CATFPGQPYEQYF. CDR3 coding DNA: TGTGCCACCTTCCCGGGACAGCCCTACGAGCAGTACTTC.

The V call is TRBV29-1, the J call TRBJ1-1, with 7 bases that match TRBD1. The CDR3 sequence is 15 residues long. In germline, CDR1 is SQVTM, CDR2 ANQGSEA. After removal of 5 bases from V and 4 bases from J, the junction contained 13 bases not matched to a gene. The CDR3 DNA is TGCAGCGTTATCCGGACAGGACCCGTTCGCACTGAAGCTTTCTTT. This codes for CSVIRTGPVRTEAFF.

With respect to this clonotype: A much larger clone is a single base away; this may be a read error. V gene TRBV7-2 combines with J gene TRBJ2-7, with 9 nucleotides matching TRBD2. The CDR3 contains 15 residues. Germline V gene sequence: CDR1 SGHTA, CDR2 FQGNSA. CDR3 in amino acids: CANSLRGGRAHEQYF. Written as DNA, the CDR3 is TGTGCCAACAGCTTACGTGGCGGGAGGGCCCACGAGCAGTACTTC.

This sequence joins TRBV3-1 and TRBJ2-5, with D uncertain. This CDR3 has 17 residues. Germline assignment: CDR1 LGHDT and CDR2 YNNKEL (reference sequence). Trimming took 4 bases from V and 5 from J, leaving 23 bases between them. CDR3: CASSPYWSSHTRETQYF. The CDR3 nucleotides read TGTGCCAGCAGCCCCTATTGGAGTTCTCACACTCGGGAGACCCAGTACTTC.

On this clonotype itself: Possible read error: a much larger clone is one base away. The chain couples TRBV20-1 to TRBJ1-1, with D maybe TRBD1 (6 bases). V was cut by 2 bases and J by 4 bases, with 17 bases left in between. The CDR3 loop spans 15 amino acids. The germline gives CDR1 DFQATT, CDR2 SNEGSKA (reference sequence). CDR3 sequence: CSARIRQAVTTEAFF. CDR3 coding DNA: TGCAGTGCTAGAATTAGACAGGCCGTGACCACTGAAGCTTTCTTT.

This clonotype was counted a few times. This chain connects TRBV9 to TRBJ1-6, with D perhaps matching TRBD1 (5 bases). Germline V gene data show CDR1 as SGDLS and CDR2 as YYNGEE. Trimming pared 3 bases from V and 15 bases from J, leaving 13 bases between. CDR3 size: 12 residues. Written as DNA, the CDR3 is TGTGCCAGCAGCGCCCAAGGGGCGCACCTCCACTTT. Encoded protein: CASSAQGAHLHF. The variable domain in full, with the rest retrieved from reference TRBV9 and TRBJ1-6, is DSGVTQTPKHLITATGQRVTLRCSPRSGDLSVYWYQQSLDQGLQFLIQYYNGEERAKGNILERFSAQQFPDLHSELNLSSLELGDSALYFCASSAQGAHLHFGNGTRLTVT.

This clonotype has at least ten counts. The chain joins TRBV20-1 to TRBJ2-5; D may be TRBD2 (6 bases). The CDR3 runs 12 residues. The V gene lost 3 bases and the J gene lost 2 bases, with 7 bases spanning the gap. Looked up from germline, CDR1 is DFQATT and CDR2 is SNEGSKA (reference sequence). CDR3 protein: CSASAGQETQYF. CDR3 nucleotides: TGCAGTGCTAGCGCGGGGCAAGAGACCCAGTACTTC.

J is TRBJ2-6 and V is TRBV2; no definite D call. The V gene lost 7 bases and the J gene lost 0 bases, with 13 bases spanning the gap. This CDR3 is built from 16 residues. The V gene's germline CDR1 is SNHLY and CDR2 FYNNEI. The CDR3 here is CASTLVSISGANVLTF. The CDR3 coding sequence is TGTGCCAGCACGCTGGTCAGCATCTCTGGGGCCAACGTCCTGACTTTC.

This clonotype was picked up many times. This rearrangement joins TRBV12-3 or TRBV12-4 to TRBJ1-5; weak D call: TRBD1 (6 bases). V lost 3 bases, J lost 7 bases, and 22 bases lay in between. This CDR3 spans 17 amino acids. The CDR3, as DNA: TGTGCCAGCAGTTTGGGGGCGGGGGTGGACGTCTCGCAGCCCCAGCATTTT. Residues: CASSLGAGVDVSQPQHF.

In its sample, this clonotype was seen many times. The chain recombines TRBV10-3 with TRBJ1-6; D might be TRBD1 (6 bases). Germline CDR1 is ENHRY and CDR2 is SYGVKD. V was pared by 6 bases and J by 7 bases, with 13 bases between. CDR3 size: 14 residues. CDR3 DNA sequence: TGTGCCATCAGCTACGCTACAGGGAATTCACCCCTCCACTTT. Translation gives CAISYATGNSPLHF.

This clonotype was counted a few times. The CDR3 loop reads CASTGTGSYEQYF. CDR3 DNA: TGTGCCAGTACTGGGACAGGCTCCTACGAGCAGTACTTC. The chain is built from TRBV19 and TRBJ2-7, with TRBD1 matching over 8 bases. V lost 7 bases and J lost 0; bases outside the gene matches: 2. CDR1 is LNHDA, CDR2 SQIVND, per germline (reference sequence). The CDR3 sequence is 13 residues long. Looking up the rest from reference TRBV19 and TRBJ2-7 gives the full variable domain: DGGITQSPKYLFRKEGQNVTLSCEQNLNHDAMYWYRQDPGQGLRLIYYSQIVNDFQKGDIAEGYSVSREKKESFPLTVTSAQKNPTAFYLCASTGTGSYEQYFGPGTRLTVT.

This clonotype was detected many times. This CDR3 reads CASSSGGRQDEAFNTEAFF. The CDR3 DNA follows: TGTGCCAGCAGCTCAGGAGGGCGACAGGACGAAGCGTTCAACACTGAAGCTTTCTTT. The chain couples TRBV7-8 to TRBJ1-1; possibly TRBD1 for D (6 bases). Looked up from germline, CDR1 is SGHVS and CDR2 is FQNEAQ. V lost 4 bases, J lost 2 bases, and 26 bases lay in between. CDR3 length: 19 amino acids. The whole variable domain, remainder taken from reference TRBV7-8 and TRBJ1-1, is GAGVSQSPRYKVAKRGQDVALRCDPISGHVSLFWYQQALGQGPEFLTYFQNEAQLDKSGLPSDRFFAERPEGSVSTLKIQRTQQEDSAVYLCASSSGGRQDEAFNTEAFFGQGTRLTVV.

This clonotype was seen a handful of times. The chain links TRBV27 to TRBJ1-5; 7 bases agree with TRBD1. CDR3 length: 19 residues. V lost 5 bases and J lost 0; bases outside the gene matches: 16. Germline CDR1 and CDR2: MNHEY and SMNVEV (reference sequence). In nucleotides, the CDR3 is TGTGCCAGCAGTCCCTTTTTCGGGGACAGCACGTATAGCAATCAGCCCCAGCATTTT. Encoded protein: CASSPFFGDSTYSNQPQHF.

V and J are TRBV4-2 and TRBJ2-4; perhaps TRBD1 as D (6 bases). The J call could be wrong; TRBJ2-7 is a better fit for the DNA end. Germline V gene lookup returns CDR1 LGHNA and CDR2 YNFKEQ. The CDR3 runs 15 residues. The CDR3 region has the DNA TGTGCCAGCAGCCAAGCCTCGGGACAACCCTACGAGCAGTACTTC. Protein: CASSQASGQPYEQYF.

The rearrangement links TRBV27 to TRBJ2-7, with 9 bases lining up with TRBD1. CDR1 is MNHEY, CDR2 SMNVEV, per germline (reference sequence). There are 13 residues in the CDR3. V trimming: 3 bases; J trimming: 6 bases; junction bases outside the gene matches: 3. The DNA for the CDR3 is TGTGCCAGCAGTTTCACAGGGGGCTTCGAGCAGTACTTC. It codes for CASSFTGGFEQYF.

The chain has TRBV6-1 and TRBJ1-4; tentative D call: TRBD1 (6 bases). The CDR3 contains 14 residues. The germline CDR1 and CDR2 sequences are MNHNS and SASEGT. The V gene lost 6 bases and the J gene lost 8 bases, with 16 bases spanning the gap. This CDR3 reads CASRTDQGREKLFF. CDR3 DNA: TGTGCCAGCAGAACGGACCAGGGGAGAGAAAAACTGTTTTTT.

At least ten counts were recorded for this clonotype. J is TRBJ2-7 and V is TRBV6-2 or TRBV6-3; no clear D. Trimming pared 6 bases from V and 4 bases from J, leaving 19 bases between. The V gene's germline CDR1 is MNHEY and CDR2 SVGEGT. The CDR3 is 15 residues long. In DNA, the CDR3 is TGTGCCAGCAGGAGTCCTAACCGGCCGGGTTACGAGCAGTACTTC. Translating it yields CASRSPNRPGYEQYF.

This chain connects TRBV3-1 to TRBJ2-7, with 8 nucleotides matching TRBD2. This CDR3 region has 15 residues. V lost 0 bases to trimming and J lost 3 bases; unmatched junction nucleotides: 4. CDR1 and CDR2 (germline): LGHDT, YNNKEL (reference sequence). Written as DNA, the CDR3 is TGTGCCAGCAGCCAAGATTCCGGGGGGGACTACGAGCAGTACTTC. Amino acids: CASSQDSGGDYEQYF.

This clonotype turned up a few times. The chain combines TRBV14 with TRBJ1-2; D not resolved. Germline CDR1 is SGHDN and CDR2 is FVKESK. CDR3 length equals 13 residues. V was pared by 4 bases and J by 3 bases, with 9 bases between. The CDR3 nucleotides read TGTGCCAGCAGCCCCGCAAGATACTATGGCTACACCTTC. It translates to CASSPARYYGYTF.

This clonotype was counted between two and nine times. V and J are TRBV20-1 and TRBJ1-5, with 7 bases matching TRBD1. Germline CDR1 reads DFQATT; CDR2 reads SNEGSKA (reference sequence). This CDR3 region has 15 residues. The J segment lost 3 bases and the V segment lost 2 bases, leaving 7 bases of the junction unmatched. The CDR3 spells CSARFGTAFNQPQHF. DNA of the CDR3: TGCAGTGCTAGATTCGGGACAGCCTTCAATCAGCCCCAGCATTTT.

The genes are TRBV29-1 and TRBJ2-3; unclear D gene. CDR1 SQVTM and CDR2 ANQGSEA come from the germline V gene. There are 12 residues in the CDR3. The ends were cut back, 3 bases at V and 1 base at J, with 5 bases in the middle. CDR3 DNA sequence: TGCAGCGTTGACATTCGCACAGATACGCAGTATTTT. It yields the protein CSVDIRTDTQYF.

About this clonotype itself: Germline is not matched at one junction end, which may reflect a read error. The V and J genes are TRBV14 and TRBJ1-6; the D gene is possibly TRBD1 (6 bases). Looked up from germline, CDR1 is SGHDN and CDR2 is FVKESK. The CDR3 is made up of 17 amino acids. Here the CDR3 DNA reads TGTGTCAGCAGCCAAGGGACATCCGTTCGTTATAATTCACCCCTCCACTTT. It codes for CVSSQGTSVRYNSPLHF.

V is TRBV4-1 and J is TRBJ2-7; D might be TRBD1 or TRBD2, each matching 5 bases. This CDR3 has 13 residues. The germline V and J ends were trimmed by 5 bases and 4 bases, with 12 bases remaining between them. Germline V gene data show CDR1 as MGHRA and CDR2 as YSYEKL. The CDR3 region has the DNA TGCGCCAGCAGCGGGGGAGAAGGTTACGAGCAGTACTTC. Translating it yields CASSGGEGYEQYF.